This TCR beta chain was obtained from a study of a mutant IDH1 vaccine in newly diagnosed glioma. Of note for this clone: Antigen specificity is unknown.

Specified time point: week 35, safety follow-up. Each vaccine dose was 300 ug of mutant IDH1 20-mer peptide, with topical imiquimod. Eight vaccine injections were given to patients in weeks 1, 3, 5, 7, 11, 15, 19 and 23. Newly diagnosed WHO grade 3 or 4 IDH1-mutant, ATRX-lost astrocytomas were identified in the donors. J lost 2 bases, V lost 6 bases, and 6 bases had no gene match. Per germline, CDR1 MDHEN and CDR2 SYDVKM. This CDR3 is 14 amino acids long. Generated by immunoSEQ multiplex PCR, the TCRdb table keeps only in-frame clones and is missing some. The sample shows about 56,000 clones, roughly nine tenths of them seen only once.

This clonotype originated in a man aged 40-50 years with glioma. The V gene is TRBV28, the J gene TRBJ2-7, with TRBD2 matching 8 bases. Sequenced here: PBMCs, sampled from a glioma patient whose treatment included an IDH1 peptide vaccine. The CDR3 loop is CASSQGLVPYEQYF. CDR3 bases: TGTGCCAGCAGCCAGGGACTAGTCCCCTACGAGCAGTACTTC.